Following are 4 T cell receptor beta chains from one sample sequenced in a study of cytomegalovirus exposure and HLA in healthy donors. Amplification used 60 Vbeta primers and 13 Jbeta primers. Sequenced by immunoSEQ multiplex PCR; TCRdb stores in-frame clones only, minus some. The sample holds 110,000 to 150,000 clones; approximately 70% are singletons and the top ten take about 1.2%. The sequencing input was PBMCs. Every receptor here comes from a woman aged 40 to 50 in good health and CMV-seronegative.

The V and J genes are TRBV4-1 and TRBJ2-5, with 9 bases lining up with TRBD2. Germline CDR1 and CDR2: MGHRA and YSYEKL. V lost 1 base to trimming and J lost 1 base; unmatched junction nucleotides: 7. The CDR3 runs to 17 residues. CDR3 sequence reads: CASSQVRSGGLQETQYF. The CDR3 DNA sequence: TGCGCCAGCAGCCAAGTACGTAGCGGGGGCCTCCAAGAGACCCAGTACTTC.

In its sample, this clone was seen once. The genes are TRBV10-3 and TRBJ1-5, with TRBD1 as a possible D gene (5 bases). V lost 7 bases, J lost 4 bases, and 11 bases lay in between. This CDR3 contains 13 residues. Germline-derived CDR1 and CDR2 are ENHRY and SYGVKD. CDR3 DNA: TGTGCCATCACAGGGAATTTAAATCAGCCCCAGCATTTT. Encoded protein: CAITGNLNQPQHF.

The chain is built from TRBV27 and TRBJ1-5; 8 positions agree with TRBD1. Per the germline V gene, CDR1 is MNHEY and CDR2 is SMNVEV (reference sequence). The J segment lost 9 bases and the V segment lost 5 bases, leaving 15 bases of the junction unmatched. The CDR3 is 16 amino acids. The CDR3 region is CASSESGTGGKGPQHF. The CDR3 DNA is TGTGCCAGCAGTGAGTCCGGGACAGGCGGCAAGGGGCCCCAGCATTTT.

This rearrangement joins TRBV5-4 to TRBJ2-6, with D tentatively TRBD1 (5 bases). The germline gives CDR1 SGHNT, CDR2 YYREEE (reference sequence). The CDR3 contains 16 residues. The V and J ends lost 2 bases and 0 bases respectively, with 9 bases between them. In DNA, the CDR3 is TGTGCCAGCAGCTTTCAGGGTGTCTCTGGGGCCAACGTCCTGACTTTC. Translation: CASSFQGVSGANVLTF.